The 2 T cell receptor beta chains below come from one sample, sequenced in a study of beta chain features in type 1 diabetes listed by TCRdb under 2018. The library was built by means of the immunoSEQ multiplex PCR assay. The entire amount of isolated RNA was reverse transcribed using the High Capacity cDNA Reverse Transcription Kit, so the sequenced TCRB transcripts were expressed ones. TCRdb provides this immuneACCESS table in a form limited to in-frame rearrangements. Some clones are lacking; in checked studies, under half of them reflect an unresolved V gene, and why the rest are absent is not known. Present in this sample are 230,000 or so clones, approximately 16% of which were seen just once. Less than 0.09% of the sample rests with the top ten. What these receptors recognize is not known. Overall study outcomes, separate from this receptor: Type 1 diabetes patients showed a moderate but significant shortening of TCRB CDR3 length in all four CD4+ subsets.

The specimen sequenced was naive CD4+ T cells from blood. Per the publication, the cell subset or site label means: true naive CD4+ T cells. These receptors were taken from a man aged 30-40 years with type 1 diabetes.

This clone has more than one count but fewer than ten. The gene calls are TRBV2 and TRBJ2-3; D is possibly TRBD2 (6 bases). V was pared by 6 bases and J by 0 bases, with 10 bases between. CDR1 and CDR2 (germline): SNHLY, FYNNEI. The CDR3 has 14 amino acids. The CDR3 DNA reads TGTGCCAGCAGAGGCGGGACTAGCACAGATACGCAGTATTTT. Protein product: CASRGGTSTDTQYF. Combining the CDR3 with reference TRBV2 and TRBJ2-3 gives the whole variable domain EPEVTQTPSHQVTQMGQEVILRCVPISNHLYFYWYRQILGQKVEFLVSFYNNEISEKSEIFDDQFSVERPDGSNFTLKIRSTKLEDSAMYFCASRGGTSTDTQYFGPGTRLTVL.

This clone was observed a few times. The chain carries TRBV7-9 and TRBJ2-5; D call uncertain. CDR1 is SEHNR and CDR2 is FQNEAQ in the germline V gene (reference sequence). There are 13 residues in the CDR3. V lost 5 bases and J 5 bases, leaving 12 bases between the germline ends. CDR3 loop: CASSPNPRETQYF. The CDR3 DNA is TGTGCCAGCAGCCCCAACCCCCGGGAGACCCAGTACTTC.